This is a list of T cell receptor beta chains from one sample in a study of T-cell memory formation after mild COVID-19. TCRdb ran MiXCR on the 5' RACE reads and lists one entry per CDR3 protein. The repertoire holds about 160,000 distinct CDR3 sequences, 25% to 40% seen once, with about 12% in the top ten. The sequencing input was PBMCs or a T cell subset sorted from them (not recorded which). These receptors came from an adult woman who had mild COVID-19 (a few samples of this study predate the infection). Cell type and time point are not known. Both conserved end residues are part of each CDR3. Each record gives: clone size, V gene, D gene, J gene, CDR3 DNA, CDR3 protein. D genes are given only for firm matches. For some rows the clone size is stated as once, few or many, or as a class when expanded; others skip it.

abundance: -; v_gene: TRBV27; d_gene: TRBD2; j_gene: TRBJ2-1; CDR3nt: TGTGCCACCGGGACTAGAGGGGGGGGTCGGTTCTTC; CDR3aa: CATGTRGGGRFF
abundance: -; v_gene: TRBV14; d_gene: TRBD2; j_gene: TRBJ2-7; CDR3nt: TGTGCCAGCAGCCCGCTAGCGGGAGGCTACGAGCAGTACTTC; CDR3aa: CASSPLAGGYEQYF
abundance: -; v_gene: TRBV11-3; d_gene: TRBD2; j_gene: TRBJ2-2; CDR3nt: TGTGCCAGCAGCTCTAGATCAGGACTAGCGGGGGAGCTGTTTTTT; CDR3aa: CASSSRSGLAGELFF
abundance: -; v_gene: TRBV5-1; d_gene: -; j_gene: TRBJ2-1; CDR3nt: TGCGCCAGCAGCTTGGATGGAGGGGTTAGCTACAATGAGCAGTTCTTC; CDR3aa: CASSLDGGVSYNEQFF
abundance: -; v_gene: TRBV11-2; d_gene: -; j_gene: TRBJ1-2; CDR3nt: TGTGCCAGCAGCGAGGGGAAGTTCTATGGCTACACCTTC; CDR3aa: CASSEGKFYGYTF
abundance: -; v_gene: TRBV2; d_gene: -; j_gene: TRBJ1-1; CDR3nt: TGTGCCAGCACCCTAACCGGGGGACGGACTGAAGCTTTCTTT; CDR3aa: CASTLTGGRTEAFF
abundance: -; v_gene: TRBV7-9; d_gene: TRBD2; j_gene: TRBJ2-7; CDR3nt: TGTGCCAGCAGCGTCTCCGGACTAGTGGGGGACGAGCAGTACTTC; CDR3aa: CASSVSGLVGDEQYF
abundance: -; v_gene: TRBV7-6; d_gene: -; j_gene: TRBJ2-7; CDR3nt: TGTGCCAGCAGCTTAGAGGGAGAGGGTACCTACGAGCAGTACTTC; CDR3aa: CASSLEGEGTYEQYF
abundance: -; v_gene: TRBV30; d_gene: -; j_gene: TRBJ2-7; CDR3nt: TGTGCCTGGAGTACAAGAACAGGGTTCGAGCAGTACTTC; CDR3aa: CAWSTRTGFEQYF
abundance: -; v_gene: TRBV9; d_gene: -; j_gene: TRBJ1-2; CDR3nt: TGTGCCAGCAGCGTAGAAGTTAACTATGGCTACACCTTC; CDR3aa: CASSVEVNYGYTF
abundance: -; v_gene: TRBV29-1; d_gene: -; j_gene: TRBJ2-5; CDR3nt: TGCAGCGTCGTACAGGCCTGGGAGACCCAGTACTTC; CDR3aa: CSVVQAWETQYF
abundance: -; v_gene: TRBV7-2; d_gene: -; j_gene: TRBJ2-1; CDR3nt: TGTGCCAGCAGCTTAGGTGGACCAGGATCGGGAGTCCAGTTCTTC; CDR3aa: CASSLGGPGSGVQFF
abundance: -; v_gene: TRBV10-1; d_gene: TRBD1; j_gene: TRBJ1-1; CDR3nt: TGCGCCAGCAACCCCCCGACGGGGACAGGGATTAACACTGAAGCTTTCTTT; CDR3aa: CASNPPTGTGINTEAFF
abundance: -; v_gene: TRBV15; d_gene: TRBD1; j_gene: TRBJ1-4; CDR3nt: TGTGCCACCAGCAGAGATGGGCTCGACAGGGGAGGTGAAAAACTGTTTTTT; CDR3aa: CATSRDGLDRGGEKLFF
abundance: few; v_gene: TRBV18; d_gene: -; j_gene: TRBJ2-1; CDR3nt: TGTGCCAGCTCACCACCCTCCGCGGCATCCTACAATGAGCAGTTCTTC; CDR3aa: CASSPPSAASYNEQFF
abundance: -; v_gene: TRBV5-1; d_gene: TRBD1; j_gene: TRBJ1-2; CDR3nt: TGCGCCAGCAGCTTCGCACAGGGGGTATACGGCTACACCTTC; CDR3aa: CASSFAQGVYGYTF
abundance: -; v_gene: TRBV20-1; d_gene: -; j_gene: TRBJ1-6; CDR3nt: TGCAGTGCTAGAATCCCGGGACCGGATAATTCACCCCTCCACTTT; CDR3aa: CSARIPGPDNSPLHF
abundance: few; v_gene: TRBV7-3; d_gene: TRBD1; j_gene: TRBJ2-3; CDR3nt: TGTGCCAGCAGCTTCGGACAGGGCGCAGATACGCAGTATTTT; CDR3aa: CASSFGQGADTQYF
abundance: many; v_gene: TRBV5-1; d_gene: -; j_gene: TRBJ2-4; CDR3nt: TGCGCCAGCAGCTTGGCCTTAGCCAAAAACATTCAGTACTTC; CDR3aa: CASSLALAKNIQYF
abundance: -; v_gene: TRBV7-6; d_gene: -; j_gene: TRBJ2-5; CDR3nt: TGTGCCAGCAGCGCGAGGGGTGTGACCCAGTACTTC; CDR3aa: CASSARGVTQYF
abundance: few; v_gene: TRBV7-9; d_gene: TRBD1; j_gene: TRBJ2-1; CDR3nt: TGTGCCAGCAGCCCGGGACAGGTCCCACAGTTCTTC; CDR3aa: CASSPGQVPQFF
abundance: -; v_gene: TRBV4-1; d_gene: -; j_gene: TRBJ1-1; CDR3nt: TGCGCCAGCAGCCAAGATTGGGACCCTAGGGGAGCTTTCTTT; CDR3aa: CASSQDWDPRGAFF
abundance: -; v_gene: TRBV5-1; d_gene: TRBD1; j_gene: TRBJ2-7; CDR3nt: TGCGCCAGCAGCGTCCAGGGGGCTACCTCCTACGAGCAGTACTTC; CDR3aa: CASSVQGATSYEQYF
abundance: few; v_gene: TRBV12-3/TRBV12-4; d_gene: -; j_gene: TRBJ1-1; CDR3nt: TGTGCCAGCGCCCCAGAGGAGGTGACTGAAGCTTTCTTT; CDR3aa: CASAPEEVTEAFF
abundance: -; v_gene: TRBV4-1; d_gene: -; j_gene: TRBJ2-7; CDR3nt: TGCGCCAGCAGCCAAGAAGGCAGACGGTACTTC; CDR3aa: CASSQEGRRYF
abundance: -; v_gene: TRBV6-5; d_gene: TRBD1; j_gene: TRBJ1-2; CDR3nt: TGTGCCAGCAGTTACTGGACGGGACAGCTATATGGCTACACCTTC; CDR3aa: CASSYWTGQLYGYTF
abundance: -; v_gene: TRBV5-5; d_gene: -; j_gene: TRBJ2-3; CDR3nt: TGTGCCAGCAGCTTCGACAGGATCCTAATCTTCACAGATACGCAGTATTTT; CDR3aa: CASSFDRILIFTDTQYF
abundance: -; v_gene: TRBV24-1; d_gene: -; j_gene: TRBJ2-2; CDR3nt: TGTGCCACCGGTACGCTCAACACCGGGGAGCTGTTTTTT; CDR3aa: CATGTLNTGELFF